The subject of this entry is one T cell receptor beta chain. Its antigen is currently unknown. These data belong to a study of CD8 T cells in Susac syndrome. Trimming left V 7 bases short and J 6 bases short, with 17 bases between. This CDR3 spans 14 amino acids. Germline values: CDR1 MGHRA, CDR2 YSYEKL. RNA was extracted with the RNeasy kit, and a quantity of roughly 0.5 to 1 ug was reverse transcribed using random hexamers. TCRdb reprocessed the immunoSEQ multiplex PCR reads via MiXCR and lists one record per CDR3 protein. There are tens of thousands of distinct CDR3 sequences in the sample; 85% to 95% occur only once, and under 0.5% lies in the top ten. General study findings and limits: As the study acknowledged, the number of individuals in its TCR sequencing and HLA analysis was relatively small.

The clonotype comes from a human donor with multiple sclerosis. Sequences were obtained from CD8+ T cells from PBMCs. The rearrangement joins TRBV4-1 to TRBJ2-3; maybe TRBD2 (5 bases). The CDR3 sequence: CASNRISGGDTQYF. The CDR3 region has the DNA TGCGCCAGCAACCGGATCAGCGGCGGCGATACGCAGTATTTT.